These T cell receptor beta chains were read from a single sample in a study of technical replicates of blood from a few donors. Method: immunoSEQ multiplex PCR; TCRdb's copy keeps in-frame clones and lacks some. The sample yields about 90,000 clones, 92% seen once. The sequenced material came from T cells isolated from PBMCs. The source is a human donor in good health. CDR3s include the opening cysteine and the closing phenylalanine or tryptophan. The D gene is left open where the match is weak. Size values are once, few and many counts, or a class for expanded clones, and some rows have none.

J | D | size | V | DNA | CDR3
TRBJ2-3 | TRBD2 | once | TRBV6-4 | TGTGCCAGCAGTGACCTAGCGGGGGATAGAGATACGCAGTATTTT | CASSDLAGDRDTQYF
TRBJ2-7 | NA | NA | TRBV10-3 | TGTGCCATCAGTCTCATGCAGGGCGAGCAGTACTTC | CAISLMQGEQYF
TRBJ2-7 | NA | NA | TRBV5-1 | TGCGCCAGCAGCTTGAGTTGGACAGTCCCCACCAGCTCCTACGAGCAGTACTTC | CASSLSWTVPTSSYEQYF
TRBJ1-2 | TRBD1 | NA | TRBV14 | TGTGCCAGCAGCCAAGCCCACAGGGGTAGCTATGGCTACACCTTC | CASSQAHRGSYGYTF
TRBJ2-1 | NA | NA | TRBV6-5 | TGTGCCTCCCCCTTGGTAGTAGCGGCGTACAATGAGCAGTTCTTC | CASPLVVAAYNEQFF
TRBJ1-2 | TRBD1 | NA | TRBV5-4 | TGTGCCAGCAGCTACGCACATGGGACAGGGGTTAATGGCTACACCTTC | CASSYAHGTGVNGYTF
TRBJ1-4 | NA | NA | TRBV2 | TGTGCCAGCAGTGGAAACAGAAATGAAAAACTGTTTTTT | CASSGNRNEKLFF
TRBJ1-5 | NA | NA | TRBV18 | TGTGCCAGCTCACCAGGGCCCGATCAGCCCCAGCATTTT | CASSPGPDQPQHF
TRBJ1-4 | NA | NA | TRBV30 | TGTGCCTGGAGTGTGATGCTGATACACCCAACTAATGAAAAACTGTTTTTT | CAWSVMLIHPTNEKLFF
TRBJ1-5 | TRBD1 | NA | TRBV18 | TGTGCCAGCTCACCCCTAGTCGTGGGACAGGGCGGCAATCAGCCCCAGCATTTT | CASSPLVVGQGGNQPQHF
TRBJ2-2 | NA | once | TRBV5-1 | TGCGCCAGTACCCTCGGGAGACAGCCTAACACCGGGGAGCTGTTTTTT | CASTLGRQPNTGELFF
TRBJ2-1 | TRBD2 | NA | TRBV2 | TGTGCCAGCAGTGGAGCTAGCGGGGGGGCACACTACAATGAGCAGTTCTTC | CASSGASGGAHYNEQFF
TRBJ1-1 | NA | NA | TRBV18 | TGTGCCAGCTCACGACTACCTGGCGCGGTGAACACTGAAGCTTTCTTT | CASSRLPGAVNTEAFF
TRBJ2-1 | TRBD2 | once | TRBV29-1 | TGCAGCGTTGCTGGACTAGCGGTTCACGAGCAGTTCTTC | CSVAGLAVHEQFF
TRBJ2-7 | NA | NA | TRBV4-1 | TGCGCCAGCAGCCAAGGGATTTTGGGGGGAGGTCACGAGCAGTACTTC | CASSQGILGGGHEQYF
TRBJ2-1 | NA | once | TRBV18 | TGTGCCAGCTCACCCGGCAGGGTTAATGAGCAGTTCTTC | CASSPGRVNEQFF
TRBJ2-1 | TRBD1 | NA | TRBV5-1 | TGCGCCAGCAGCTTGTCGGACAGGGGTCAGCAGTTCTTC | CASSLSDRGQQFF
TRBJ2-5 | TRBD2 | NA | TRBV7-6 | TGTGCCAGCAGCCTAAGAGCGGGAGGCGAGACCCAGTACTTC | CASSLRAGGETQYF
TRBJ2-1 | NA | NA | TRBV10-3 | TGTGCCATCAGAGGTCAGGCCCAAACCACAGCAGAGGGACAGTTCTTC | CAIRGQAQTTAEGQFF
TRBJ2-1 | TRBD1 | NA | TRBV4-1 | TGCGCCAGCAGCCAAGATAGGACAGGGGGCTCCTACAATGAGCAGTTCTTC | CASSQDRTGGSYNEQFF
TRBJ1-1 | NA | few | TRBV6-5 | TGTGCCAGCAGTTACCTGGGGGGGAACACTGAAGCTTTCTTT | CASSYLGGNTEAFF
TRBJ2-6 | TRBD2 | NA | TRBV9 | TGTGCCAGCAGCCCGCGGGGGACTGGGGCCAACGTCCTGACTTTC | CASSPRGTGANVLTF
TRBJ2-3 | TRBD2 | NA | TRBV19 | TGTGCCAGTAGTATCGCTAGCGGGGGAATAGATACGCAGTATTTT | CASSIASGGIDTQYF
TRBJ2-7 | TRBD1 | NA | TRBV5-6 | TGTGCCAGCAGCTTCTTGAGGACAGGGGGCTTTTACGAGCAGTACTTC | CASSFLRTGGFYEQYF
TRBJ2-5 | TRBD1 | NA | TRBV2 | TGTGCCAGCAAGGACAGGGTGGTAGGGGAGACCCAGTACTTC | CASKDRVVGETQYF
TRBJ1-1 | NA | NA | TRBV5-1 | TGCGCCAGCAGCTTGTTGCAGGGCCTCACTGAAGCTTTCTTT | CASSLLQGLTEAFF
TRBJ2-7 | TRBD1 | NA | TRBV6-5 | TGTGCCAGCAGTTACTCGTCAGGGGGTAGCTCCTACGAGCAGTACTTC | CASSYSSGGSSYEQYF
TRBJ1-4 | TRBD1 | NA | TRBV6-1 | TGTGCCAGCAGGAGAGACAGGGCCCTGTTTTTT | CASRRDRALFF
TRBJ1-1 | NA | few | TRBV11-2 | TGTGCCAGCCCCGGGAATGGAGGTGAAGCTTTCTTT | CASPGNGGEAFF
TRBJ1-2 | TRBD1 | NA | TRBV7-2 | TGTGCCAGCAGCTTGGGACAGGGTGGCGGCTACACCTTC | CASSLGQGGGYTF
TRBJ2-3 | TRBD2 | NA | TRBV7-9 | TGTGCCAGCAGTCGGTATAGCGGGAGGAGCACAGATACGCAGTATTTT | CASSRYSGRSTDTQYF
TRBJ1-2 | NA | NA | TRBV4-1 | TGCGCCAGCAGCCCAACCGGGGAGACCGGGTGGAACTATGGCTACACCTTC | CASSPTGETGWNYGYTF
TRBJ2-1 | NA | NA | TRBV2 | TGTGCCAGCAGCCCCGACAGCAACAATGAGCAGTTCTTC | CASSPDSNNEQFF
TRBJ2-1 | NA | once | TRBV5-6 | TGTGCCAGCAGCCGCAGATACAATGAGCAGTTCTTC | CASSRRYNEQFF
TRBJ1-5 | NA | NA | TRBV27 | TGTGCCAGCAGCTTGCACAGGGATAGCAATCAGCCCCAGCATTTT | CASSLHRDSNQPQHF
TRBJ2-7 | TRBD2 | NA | TRBV5-5 | TGTGCCAGCAGCTTGAGGGCGGGAGTCTTCGGCTACGAGCAGTACTTC | CASSLRAGVFGYEQYF
TRBJ2-1 | TRBD2 | NA | TRBV27 | TGTGCCAGCACGGAGGGGACTAGCGGTTACAATGAGCAGTTCTTC | CASTEGTSGYNEQFF
TRBJ2-7 | NA | NA | TRBV27 | TGTGCCGCAAGGGGCGCGGGAAGCTCCTACGAGCAGTACTTC | CAARGAGSSYEQYF
TRBJ1-4 | NA | NA | TRBV30 | TGTGCCTGGAGTGAGGGGGTAGGAAATGAAAAACTGTTTTTT | CAWSEGVGNEKLFF
TRBJ1-4 | NA | NA | TRBV5-1 | TGCGCCAGCAGCGAATACAGAGCAAATGAAAAACTGTTTTTT | CASSEYRANEKLFF
TRBJ1-4 | TRBD1 | NA | TRBV19 | TGTGCCAGTAGTTGGAGGGGACAGAAGACAGAAAAACTGTTTTTT | CASSWRGQKTEKLFF
TRBJ1-1 | NA | NA | TRBV5-4 | TGTGCCAGCAGCTTGGGGGGAGGTAACATGAACACTGAAGCTTTCTTT | CASSLGGGNMNTEAFF
TRBJ1-2 | TRBD1 | NA | TRBV6-1 | TGTGCCAGCAGACCGGGACAGGGGGCTGGCTATGGCTACACCTTC | CASRPGQGAGYGYTF
TRBJ2-7 | TRBD2 | NA | TRBV5-1 | TGCGCCAGCAGCCCTGGGACTAGCGGGAGGTTGGATGAGCAGTACTTC | CASSPGTSGRLDEQYF
TRBJ1-5 | NA | NA | TRBV7-2 | TGTGCCAGCAGCTCCCGTTCAGGGGGCAATCAGCCCCAGCATTTT | CASSSRSGGNQPQHF
TRBJ2-1 | NA | NA | TRBV5-4 | TGTGCCAGCAGCCGGACGGGAAGGGCAAGGGACAATGAGCAGTTCTTC | CASSRTGRARDNEQFF
TRBJ1-2 | TRBD1 | NA | TRBV19 | TGTGCCAGTATCAACCCGACAGGGCCCTATGGCTACACCTTC | CASINPTGPYGYTF
TRBJ2-7 | TRBD1 | NA | TRBV5-1 | TGCGCCAGCAGCTTTGGGACAGGCGAGCAGTACTTC | CASSFGTGEQYF
TRBJ2-7 | TRBD1 | NA | TRBV5-1 | TGCGCCAGCAGTTATCTGACAGGGCCCTACGAGCAGTACTTC | CASSYLTGPYEQYF
TRBJ2-5 | TRBD2 | few | TRBV5-8 | TGTGCCAGCAGCTTTGGTCTAGCGGGGGGGGAGACCCAGTACTTC | CASSFGLAGGETQYF
TRBJ2-4 | NA | NA | TRBV7-9 | TGTGCCAGCAGCAAAATAGGGGGAAACATTCAGTACTTC | CASSKIGGNIQYF
TRBJ2-1 | TRBD2 | NA | TRBV11-2 | TGTGCCAGCAGCGCCAGGACTAGCGGGAGAGGTTATGGGCAGTTCTTC | CASSARTSGRGYGQFF
TRBJ2-5 | NA | NA | TRBV4-1 | TGCGCCAGCAGCCAAGATCCGGTAGGAGGCGAGACCCAGTACTTC | CASSQDPVGGETQYF
TRBJ2-1 | TRBD1 | NA | TRBV7-2 | TGTGCCAGCAGCGGCCGGACAGGTTACAATGAGCAGTTCTTC | CASSGRTGYNEQFF
TRBJ1-5 | NA | NA | TRBV19 | TGTGCCAGTAGTACCGGGCCAGGGCAGGGCTTTGTTTGGCTTAGCAATCAGCCCCAGCATTTT | CASSTGPGQGFVWLSNQPQHF
TRBJ2-1 | TRBD2 | once | TRBV19 | TGTGCCAGTAGTATCCTAGCGGGGAGCTCCTACAATGAGCAGTTCTTC | CASSILAGSSYNEQFF
TRBJ2-1 | NA | NA | TRBV7-8 | TGTGCCAGCAGCGGTCAGGGGTTGGTTTTGGATGAGCAGTTCTTC | CASSGQGLVLDEQFF
TRBJ1-5 | TRBD1 | NA | TRBV4-1 | TGCGCCAGCAGCCAAGGAATCAGAACAGGGGGTTGGAATCAGCCCCAGCATTTT | CASSQGIRTGGWNQPQHF
TRBJ1-3 | TRBD1 | NA | TRBV7-6 | TGTGCCAGCAGCTTACAAGGACAGGCGTGGGGAAACACCATATATTTT | CASSLQGQAWGNTIYF
TRBJ1-2 | TRBD1 | NA | TRBV6-1 | TGTGCCAGCAGTCCCTCGACAGGGCTTCATGGCTACACCTTC | CASSPSTGLHGYTF